The 20 T cell receptor beta chains reported below all come from one sample, sequenced in a study of cytomegalovirus exposure and HLA in healthy donors. The PCR had 60 Vbeta and 13 Jbeta primers. TCRdb's table, derived via immunoSEQ multiplex PCR, lists solely in-frame clones and lacks some. This table holds 150,000 to 180,000 clones, 65% to 85% found once. Sequencing input: PBMCs. These receptors came from a woman aged 40-49 years in good health and CMV-seropositive.

V is TRBV5-1 and J is TRBJ2-6; the match to TRBD1 covers 9 bases. Germline V gene lookup returns CDR1 SGHRS and CDR2 YFSETQ. The V and J ends lost 4 bases and 3 bases, in that order; junction bases with no gene match: 8. The CDR3 is 17 residues long. CDR3: CASSTRDREGGANVLTF. The CDR3 bases are TGCGCCAGCAGCACCCGGGACAGGGAGGGTGGGGCCAACGTCCTGACTTTC.

A single count supports this clone. The rearrangement uses TRBV27 and TRBJ2-1, with D possibly matching TRBD1 (5 bases). Trimming pared 3 bases from V and 2 bases from J, leaving 11 bases between. The germline V gene has CDR1 MNHEY and CDR2 SMNVEV (reference sequence). CDR3 length: 15 amino acids. Here the CDR3 DNA reads TGTGCCAGCAGTTTCTGGCAGGGCCCCTACAATGAGCAGTTCTTC. Residues: CASSFWQGPYNEQFF.

This clone was found a few times. The chain has TRBV28 and TRBJ1-4; possibly TRBD1 for D (5 bases). Trimming took off 10 bases at V and 8 bases at J, with 17 bases between the two ends. CDR3 length equals 13 residues. Germline V gene sequence: CDR1 MDHEN, CDR2 SYDVKM. CDR3 loop: CATYAGLVEKLFF. The CDR3, as DNA: TGTGCCACCTATGCAGGGCTCGTAGAAAAACTGTTTTTT.

The J gene is TRBJ2-6, the V gene TRBV7-3; D perhaps matches TRBD1 (5 bases). CDR1 is SGHTA, CDR2 FQGTGA, per germline. V was trimmed by 5 bases and J by 1 base, leaving 18 bases between them. This CDR3 is 18 amino acids long. CDR3 nucleotide sequence: TGTGCCAGCAGCACCATCAATACAGGTCTTTCTGGGGCCAACGTCCTGACTTTC. Its protein is CASSTINTGLSGANVLTF.

The genes are TRBV11-3 and TRBJ2-7; 14 nucleotides line up with TRBD2. The CDR3 consists of 19 residues. In germline, CDR1 is SGHNT, CDR2 YENEEA. Trimming at V came to 5 bases and at J to 4 bases, leaving 16 bases not matched to a gene. This CDR3 is CASSPGVPGLAGVRYEQYF. The CDR3 DNA sequence: TGTGCCAGCAGCCCAGGGGTCCCGGGACTAGCGGGAGTAAGGTACGAGCAGTACTTC. Full variable domain (missing parts from reference TRBV11-3 and TRBJ2-7): EAGVVQSPRYKIIEKKQPVAFWCNPISGHNTLYWYLQNLGQGPELLIRYENEEAVDDSQLPKDRFSAERLKGVDSTLKIQPAELGDSAVYLCASSPGVPGLAGVRYEQYFGPGTRLTVT.

The V and J genes are TRBV2 and TRBJ1-5, with D unclear. The CDR3 is 14 residues long. The germline CDR1 and CDR2 sequences are SNHLY and FYNNEI. Between the trimmed V and J ends, which lost 2 bases and 3 bases, there was a span of 8 bases. The CDR3 sequence: CASSESLYNQPQHF. The CDR3 nucleotides read TGTGCCAGCAGTGAATCCCTGTACAATCAGCCCCAGCATTTT.

This chain connects TRBV11-2 to TRBJ2-2; the match to TRBD2 covers 10 bases. Germline V gene sequence: CDR1 SGHAT, CDR2 FQNNGV. The CDR3 length is 19 residues. The ends lost 2 bases at V and 4 bases at J; junction bases unmatched: 13. The CDR3 spells CASSLWGLAGVSGTGELFF. The CDR3 nucleotides are TGTGCCAGCAGCTTATGGGGGCTAGCGGGAGTGTCGGGCACCGGGGAGCTGTTTTTT.

CDR3 sequence reads: CASSPINQPQHF. The DNA of the CDR3 is TGTGCCAGCAGCCCAATTAATCAGCCCCAGCATTTT. The chain is built from TRBV27 and TRBJ1-5, with no clear D. V was trimmed by 6 bases and J by 4 bases, leaving 7 bases between them. The CDR3 totals 12 residues. Germline lookup yields CDR1 MNHEY and CDR2 SMNVEV (reference sequence).

The chain has TRBV28 and TRBJ2-1, with TRBD1 as a possible D gene (5 bases). CDR1 MDHEN and CDR2 SYDVKM come from the germline V gene. V was pared by 7 bases and J by 0 bases, with 19 bases between. This CDR3 region has 17 residues. The CDR3 region is CASNPSLRGNSYNEQFF. The CDR3 DNA reads as TGTGCCAGCAACCCCTCCCTTAGGGGTAACTCCTACAATGAGCAGTTCTTC.

The chain employs TRBV21-1 and TRBJ2-2; whether TRBD2, the table's D call, matches the DNA was not checked. TRBV21-1 is a listed pseudogene. This CDR3 spans 14 amino acids. The CDR3 region is CASRELALAGELFF. CDR3 nucleotides: TGTGCCAGCAGAGAGCTAGCTCTGGCCGGGGAGCTGTTTTTT.

The chain recombines TRBV10-3 with TRBJ2-7; 12 bases align to TRBD1. CDR1 and CDR2 from the germline V gene are ENHRY and SYGVKD. This CDR3 region has 16 residues. Trimming took 2 bases from V and 5 from J; bases not matched to a gene: 7. For the CDR3, the DNA is TGTGCCATCAGTGAGGGGACAGGGGGCCCGCGGAACGAGCAGTACTTC. Translating gives CAISEGTGGPRNEQYF.

Written as DNA, the CDR3 is TGTGCCACACGGACTAGCGGGAGTTCAGATACGCAGTATTTT. Protein product: CATRTSGSSDTQYF. V gene TRBV2 combines with J gene TRBJ2-3, with 13 bases matching TRBD2. The CDR3 extends over 14 amino acids. Trimming cost V 10 bases and J 4 bases; bases outside gene matches: 5. The germline V gene has CDR1 SNHLY and CDR2 FYNNEI.

The chain couples TRBV5-1 to TRBJ2-7; 9 bases are a match to TRBD2. In germline, CDR1 is SGHRS, CDR2 YFSETQ. The CDR3 extends over 16 amino acids. The V and J ends lost 1 base and 2 bases, in that order; junction bases with no gene match: 7. The CDR3 DNA reads TGCGCCAGCAGCTTGTATGCGGGAGGGCCCCCCTACGAGCAGTACTTC. It translates to CASSLYAGGPPYEQYF.

The rearrangement joins TRBV5-4 to TRBJ2-1; a possible D gene is TRBD2 (5 bases). CDR3 length: 15 residues. The V and J ends lost 4 bases and 6 bases respectively, with 17 bases between them. The germline V gene has CDR1 SGHNT and CDR2 YYREEE (reference sequence). The CDR3 DNA is TGTGCCAGCAGCCCCCCCCGAGGGCTAGGCAATGAGCAGTTCTTC. It specifies CASSPPRGLGNEQFF.

The chain is built from TRBV5-6 and TRBJ2-7, with TRBD2 matching over 10 bases. Trimming at V came to 0 bases and at J to 9 bases, leaving 18 bases not matched to a gene. The CDR3 has 18 amino acids. Germline V gene lookup returns CDR1 SGHDT and CDR2 YYEEEE. Here the CDR3 reads CASSLVRPGQILAGLQYF. The CDR3 nucleotides read TGTGCCAGCAGCTTGGTCCGCCCGGGACAGATACTAGCGGGGCTGCAGTACTTC.

CDR3 residues: CASSLTTREKLFF. The CDR3 nucleotides read TGTGCCAGCAGTCTTACTACTCGGGAAAAACTGTTTTTT. The rearrangement joins TRBV7-9 to TRBJ1-4; D is ambiguous. This CDR3 is built from 13 residues. Germline assignment: CDR1 SEHNR and CDR2 FQNEAQ (reference sequence). Between the trimmed V and J ends, which lost 6 bases and 8 bases, there was a span of 13 bases.

V usage is TRBV29-1 and J usage is TRBJ2-1; no reliable D call. This CDR3 has 13 residues. The V gene lost 4 bases and the J gene lost 1 base, with 8 bases spanning the gap. Germline CDR1 is SQVTM and CDR2 is ANQGSEA. The CDR3 DNA is TGCAGCGTTGCCAGGCTGTCCTACAATGAGCAGTTCTTC. Amino acid sequence: CSVARLSYNEQFF.

The chain couples TRBV7-3 to TRBJ2-6; D gene uncertain. Deletions cut 9 bases from V and 0 bases from J, with 9 bases between. The CDR3 extends over 14 amino acids. Germline CDR1 and CDR2: SGHTA and FQGTGA. The CDR3 nucleotides are TGTGCCAGTAGAGAAAACTCTGGGGCCAACGTCCTGACTTTC. It is translated as CASRENSGANVLTF.

The gene calls are TRBV13 and TRBJ2-5, with a tentative D call TRBD1 (5 bases). This CDR3 has 14 amino acids. Looked up from germline, CDR1 is PRHDT and CDR2 is FYEKMQ (reference sequence). Trimming stripped 1 base from V and 7 bases from J, with 13 bases between. CDR3 coding DNA: TGTGCCAGCAGCTTAGAGGGGCAGCAGGGGACCCAGTACTTC. Translation: CASSLEGQQGTQYF.

The rearrangement joins TRBV4-1 to TRBJ2-7; TRBD2 matches at 13 bases. Trimming cost V 0 bases and J 0 bases; bases outside gene matches: 14. The germline gives CDR1 MGHRA, CDR2 YSYEKL. The CDR3 contains 21 residues. The CDR3 nucleotides are TGCGCCAGCAGCCAAGAGTCCCACCCAAGACTAGCGGGAGGCTACTCCTACGAGCAGTACTTC. As protein: CASSQESHPRLAGGYSYEQYF.